The 4 T cell receptor beta chains below come from one sample, sequenced in a study of blood T cell repertoires in COVID-19. Data came from immunoSEQ multiplex PCR; TCRdb stores just in-frame clones and leaves some out. This table has about 70,000 clones, 80% appearing once. The sample taken for sequencing was peripheral blood. These receptors all come from a man aged 70 or older who had recovered from COVID-19.

The V call is TRBV6-5, the J call TRBJ2-5, with TRBD1 matching over 11 bases. CDR3 length: 15 amino acids. Germline V gene data show CDR1 as MNHEY and CDR2 as SVGAGI. V shed 6 bases, J shed 4 bases, and the junction held 7 bases outside the gene matches. The CDR3 nucleotides are TGTGCCAGCAGGACCGGGACAGGGGGAGGAGAGACCCAGTACTTC. This gives the protein CASRTGTGGGETQYF.

In this sample, this clone turned up once. This chain connects TRBV2 to TRBJ1-5; TRBD1 matches 11 bases. The CDR3 is made up of 16 amino acids. The trim removed 8 bases at V and 2 bases at J, leaving 8 bases unmatched. Germline assignment: CDR1 SNHLY and CDR2 FYNNEI. The DNA of the CDR3 is TGTGCCAGCCTACTGGACAGGGGGCTAGGCAATCAGCCCCAGCATTTT. Amino acids: CASLLDRGLGNQPQHF.

The chain combines TRBV27 with TRBJ2-1; 7 nucleotides line up with TRBD2. Germline trimming cut 9 bases from V and 3 bases from J; bases unmatched to any gene: 8. Germline lookup yields CDR1 MNHEY and CDR2 SMNVEV (reference sequence). This CDR3 is 14 amino acids long. The DNA of the CDR3 is TGTGCCAGTCGTCTGACTAGCCACTACAATGAGCAGTTCTTC. Amino acid sequence: CASRLTSHYNEQFF.

As regards this clone: Relative to the germline gene, one junction end is altered; a read error may explain this. The gene calls are TRBV19 and TRBJ2-3, with TRBD2 identical over 12 bases. Germline V CDR1 and CDR2: LNHDA, SQIVND (reference sequence). This CDR3 spans 14 amino acids. CDR3 in amino acids: CASSRTSGGPPWGF. CDR3 in DNA: TGTGCCAGTAGTAGAACTAGCGGGGGGCCCCCCTGGGGTTTT.